These 32 T cell receptor beta chains were sequenced from one sample in a study of CD8 T cells in ankylosing spondylitis. In TCRdb, the 5' RACE reads were re-called with MiXCR into one record per CDR3 protein. The sample shows about 270,000 distinct CDR3 sequences, roughly 32% of them seen only once. Sequencing was done on a sample of blood, either unsorted or a sorted T cell fraction (not recorded which). The source is a male donor with ankylosing spondylitis or in good health (not recorded which).

The CDR3 region has the DNA TGTGCCAGCAGCCCACTCCCAAAGAGCAATCAGCCCCAGCATTTT. This gives the protein CASSPLPKSNQPQHF. The chain carries TRBV6-1 and TRBJ1-5; D is undetermined. Germline loops: CDR1 MNHNS, CDR2 SASEGT. The CDR3 spans 15 residues. V was trimmed by 6 bases and J by 1 base, leaving 13 bases between them.

This clonotype was observed once. The chain couples TRBV5-1 to TRBJ2-7; TRBD1 agrees at 10 bases. The CDR3 consists of 14 residues. Trimming cost V 6 bases and J 5 bases; bases outside gene matches: 8. The germline CDR1 and CDR2 sequences are SGHRS and YFSETQ. The CDR3 reads CASTDRGPGDEQYF. The CDR3 DNA is TGCGCCAGCACTGACAGGGGGCCGGGGGACGAGCAGTACTTC.

The table lists this clonotype with a few counts. This chain links TRBV12-3 or TRBV12-4 with TRBJ2-7, with a possible D match to TRBD2 (7 bases). V lost 7 bases and J 6 bases, leaving 13 bases between the germline ends. The CDR3 has 12 residues. CDR3 nucleotides: TGTGCCAGCACTAGGGGGAGGGCCGAGCAGTACTTC. Translating gives CASTRGRAEQYF.

This clonotype was observed a few times. The J gene is TRBJ2-3, the V gene TRBV12-3 or TRBV12-4; perhaps TRBD2 as D (6 bases). The CDR3 has 13 amino acids. V dropped 6 bases and J dropped 0 bases, with 7 bases sitting between them. CDR3 amino acids: CASRRDSTDTQYF. CDR3 DNA: TGTGCCAGCAGGCGGGATAGCACAGATACGCAGTATTTT.

The chain recombines TRBV30 with TRBJ2-7; D may be TRBD2 (6 bases). This CDR3 has 17 amino acids. Trimming took 0 bases from V and 3 from J, leaving 21 bases between them. CDR1 and CDR2 from the germline V gene are GTSNPN and SVGIG (reference sequence). CDR3 sequence: CAWSVLGGNLGDYEQYF. The DNA for the CDR3 is TGTGCCTGGAGTGTACTCGGGGGTAACCTTGGAGACTACGAGCAGTACTTC.

This clonotype has just a few counts. The V and J genes are TRBV20-1 and TRBJ2-3, with a possible D match to TRBD1 (6 bases). Trimming took 5 bases from V and 1 from J, leaving 16 bases between them. CDR3 size: 15 residues. Germline lookup yields CDR1 DFQATT and CDR2 SNEGSKA (reference sequence). Here the CDR3 reads CSASTGTPRTDTQYF. The CDR3 DNA reads TGCAGTGCTTCAACCGGGACACCACGCACAGATACGCAGTATTTT.

This clonotype was recorded a few times. The rearrangement links TRBV5-1 to TRBJ1-2; 7 bases align to TRBD1. After removal of 4 bases from V and 1 base from J, the junction contained 7 bases not matched to a gene. From germline, CDR1 is SGHRS and CDR2 YFSETQ. The CDR3 sequence is 15 residues long. CDR3 amino acids: CASSPGTADNYGYTF. CDR3 DNA sequence: TGCGCCAGCAGCCCGGGGACAGCAGATAACTATGGCTACACCTTC.

This clonotype occurred a few times. The rearrangement joins TRBV7-9 to TRBJ1-1, with TRBD1 as a possible D gene (6 bases). V lost 2 bases to trimming and J lost 1 base, with 8 bases between them. The CDR3 loop spans 14 amino acids. Per the germline V gene, CDR1 is SEHNR and CDR2 is FQNEAQ (reference sequence). CDR3 nucleotide sequence: TGTGCCAGCAGCTTACAGGGGAGGAACACTGAAGCTTTCTTT. It yields the protein CASSLQGRNTEAFF.

For the CDR3, the DNA is TGCAGTGCTAGAGATATTGGGGACAGGGGGTCGTACGAGCAGTACTTC. Residues: CSARDIGDRGSYEQYF. This chain links TRBV20-1 with TRBJ2-7; 11 positions match TRBD1. CDR1 and CDR2 from the germline V gene are DFQATT and SNEGSKA (reference sequence). CDR3 length: 16 amino acids. Trimming took 0 bases from V and 4 from J; bases not matched to a gene: 8.

This clonotype was observed a handful of times. The rearrangement uses TRBV29-1 and TRBJ2-1; D is undetermined. CDR1 and CDR2 from the germline V gene are SQVTM and ANQGSEA. The CDR3 totals 13 residues. V was trimmed by 6 bases and J by 8 bases, leaving 17 bases between them. The CDR3 region has the DNA TGCAGCGTCGGAAAAATACTGGGCGATGAGCAGTTCTTC. Residues: CSVGKILGDEQFF.

The chain joins TRBV5-1 to TRBJ2-1; D gene unclear. The germline CDR1 and CDR2 sequences are SGHRS and YFSETQ. V lost 2 bases, J lost 5 bases, and 8 bases lay in between. CDR3 length: 13 amino acids. The CDR3 loop is CASSFGIDNEQFF. The CDR3 region has the DNA TGCGCCAGCAGCTTTGGGATAGACAATGAGCAGTTCTTC.

To note about this clonotype: A read error may be the cause here, since a much bigger clone is one base away. CDR3: CSVDAGTDTQYF. Here the CDR3 DNA reads TGCAGCGTTGACGCGGGCACAGATACGCAGTATTTT. The gene calls are TRBV29-1 and TRBJ2-3; D is unresolved. This CDR3 spans 12 amino acids. CDR1 is SQVTM and CDR2 is ANQGSEA in the germline V gene. V was pared by 3 bases and J by 1 base, with 5 bases between.

The chain recombines TRBV18 with TRBJ2-2; tentatively, D is TRBD2 (6 bases). The CDR3 is 15 amino acids. V was pared by 3 bases and J by 1 base, with 9 bases between. Germline-derived CDR1 and CDR2 are KGHSH and LQKENI. The CDR3 nucleotides read TGTGCCAGCTCACCTGTAGCGGAGAACACCGGGGAGCTGTTTTTT. Its protein is CASSPVAENTGELFF. The full variable domain, its missing parts supplied by reference TRBV18 and TRBJ2-2, is NAGVMQNPRHLVRRRGQEARLRCSPMKGHSHVYWYRQLPEEGLKFMVYLQKENIIDESGMPKERFSAEFPKEGPSILRIQQVVRGDSAAYFCASSPVAENTGELFFGEGSRLTVL.

This chain connects TRBV20-1 to TRBJ1-5; 8 bases agree with TRBD1. The germline CDR1 and CDR2 sequences are DFQATT and SNEGSKA (reference sequence). CDR3 length: 14 residues. V shed 0 bases and J 9 bases; nucleotides not matched to a gene: 7. This CDR3 is CSAREDREEWPQHF. Written as DNA, the CDR3 is TGCAGTGCTAGAGAGGACAGGGAAGAGTGGCCCCAGCATTTT.

This sequence joins TRBV20-1 and TRBJ1-1, with a possible D match to TRBD1 (6 bases). V shed 5 bases and J shed 1 base, with 11 bases lying between them. CDR1 is DFQATT and CDR2 is SNEGSKA in the germline V gene (reference sequence). The CDR3 contains 13 residues. CDR3 in amino acids: CSAVDSPNTEAFF. CDR3 nucleotide sequence: TGCAGTGCTGTGGACAGTCCGAACACTGAAGCTTTCTTT.

Only a few counts were recorded for this clonotype. The rearrangement links TRBV20-1 to TRBJ2-5; perhaps TRBD2 as D (6 bases). Trimming cost V 3 bases and J 2 bases, with 13 bases left between them. Looked up from germline, CDR1 is DFQATT and CDR2 is SNEGSKA (reference sequence). CDR3 length: 14 amino acids. CDR3 protein: CSARAGLPQETQYF. The CDR3, as DNA: TGCAGTGCTAGGGCGGGACTCCCACAAGAGACCCAGTACTTC.

The chain carries TRBV24-1 and TRBJ1-5; 9 nucleotides line up with TRBD1. The CDR3 is made up of 15 amino acids. Germline assignment: CDR1 KGHDR and CDR2 SFDVKD. The junction had 5 bases not matched to a gene; V was cut back by 5 bases and J by 4 bases. The CDR3 loop reads CATSAGDRVNQPQHF. The CDR3 DNA reads TGTGCCACCAGTGCCGGGGACAGGGTGAATCAGCCCCAGCATTTT.

This clonotype appeared a single time. CDR3 protein: CASSEGGRGSWGPPLHF. The CDR3 DNA is TGTGCCAGCAGTGAAGGGGGCAGGGGGAGCTGGGGGCCACCCCTCCACTTT. The chain links TRBV25-1 to TRBJ1-6, with 7 bases aligning to TRBD1. Germline V gene data show CDR1 as MGHDK and CDR2 as SYGVNS. The CDR3 covers 17 residues. With V trimmed by 2 bases and J by 11 bases, 15 bases remained unmatched.

This clonotype has at least ten counts. This chain joins TRBV5-1 and TRBJ2-1; TRBD2 is a possible D gene (5 bases). This CDR3 has 13 residues. Between the trimmed V and J ends, which lost 0 bases and 10 bases, there was a span of 11 bases. Germline CDR1 is SGHRS and CDR2 is YFSETQ. The CDR3 protein is CASSLGPPGEQFF. Written as DNA, the CDR3 is TGCGCCAGCAGCTTGGGCCCTCCGGGGGAGCAGTTCTTC. The variable domain in full, completed from reference TRBV5-1 and TRBJ2-1, reads KAGVTQTPRYLIKTRGQQVTLSCSPISGHRSVSWYQQTPGQGLQFLFEYFSETQRNKGNFPGRFSGRQFSNSRSEMNVSTLELGDSALYLCASSLGPPGEQFFGPGTRLTVL.

This chain uses TRBV12-3 or TRBV12-4 with TRBJ2-3; maybe TRBD1 (6 bases). The CDR3 loop spans 15 amino acids. Trimming stripped 3 bases from V and 2 bases from J, with 12 bases between. The CDR3 reads CASSFSAGVTDTQYF. In DNA, the CDR3 is TGTGCCAGCAGTTTTTCGGCAGGGGTCACAGATACGCAGTATTTT.

The CDR3 DNA sequence: TGTGCCAGCAGCCCAAGGACAGGGGGTGATACCGGGGAGCTGTTTTTT. Protein product: CASSPRTGGDTGELFF. V gene TRBV9 combines with J gene TRBJ2-2; 10 bases line up with TRBD1. The CDR3 sequence is 16 residues long. V lost 4 bases to trimming and J lost 5 bases; unmatched junction nucleotides: 8. Germline V gene lookup returns CDR1 SGDLS and CDR2 YYNGEE.

This clonotype was picked up a small number of times. The V call is TRBV12-3 or TRBV12-4, the J call TRBJ2-2; a weak D match, TRBD1 (5 bases). V lost 3 bases, J lost 5 bases, and 10 bases lay in between. The CDR3 runs 14 residues. The chain's CDR3 is CASSFGHVTGELFF. The CDR3 bases are TGTGCCAGCAGTTTTGGACACGTAACCGGGGAGCTGTTTTTT.

The chain uses TRBV5-6 and TRBJ2-5; TRBD1 matches at 8 bases. Germline values: CDR1 SGHDT, CDR2 YYEEEE. With V trimmed by 3 bases and J by 6 bases, 10 bases remained unmatched. The CDR3 is 15 residues long. The CDR3 DNA sequence: TGTGCCAGCAGCTCCGACAGGGGAAGGGGAAAGACCCAGTACTTC. This sequence encodes CASSSDRGRGKTQYF.

The rearrangement links TRBV4-2 to TRBJ2-3, with 16 positions matching TRBD2. Looked up from germline, CDR1 is LGHNA and CDR2 is YNFKEQ. Losses at the gene ends were 2 bases for V and 3 bases for J; bases not matched to a gene: 8. This CDR3 is 19 amino acids long. The CDR3, as DNA: TGTGCCAGCAGCCAAATCGGGACTAGCGGGGGGGCCGGGACAGATACGCAGTATTTT. As protein: CASSQIGTSGGAGTDTQYF.

This clonotype was counted between two and nine times. The V gene is TRBV12-3 or TRBV12-4, the J gene TRBJ1-3; D is unclear. This CDR3 has 12 amino acids. Trimming cost V 5 bases and J 4 bases, with 6 bases left between them. The CDR3 DNA is TGTGCCAGCAGTCCCACAGGAAACACCATATATTTT. It codes for CASSPTGNTIYF.

The chain carries TRBV13 and TRBJ1-1, with D possibly TRBD1 on 5 matching bases. V was cut by 0 bases and J by 3 bases, with 14 bases left in between. Germline CDR1 and CDR2: PRHDT and FYEKMQ (reference sequence). This CDR3 is built from 16 residues. The CDR3 sequence: CASSLGPPGAHTEAFF. The CDR3 bases are TGTGCCAGCAGCTTAGGCCCACCCGGGGCCCACACTGAAGCTTTCTTT.

V is TRBV27 and J is TRBJ1-6; D call uncertain. V lost 5 bases and J 0 bases, leaving 11 bases between the germline ends. The CDR3 length is 16 residues. Germline V gives CDR1 MNHEY, CDR2 SMNVEV (reference sequence). The CDR3 region is CASSRTLSSYNSPLHF. CDR3 nucleotides: TGTGCCAGCAGTAGGACCCTGAGCTCCTATAATTCACCCCTCCACTTT.

This clonotype appeared a single time. The chain recombines TRBV9 with TRBJ2-1; TRBD2 aligns across 9 bases. Germline V gene lookup returns CDR1 SGDLS and CDR2 YYNGEE. The CDR3 sequence is 15 residues long. The V gene end was trimmed by 1 base and the J gene end by 6 bases; junction bases not matched to a gene: 5. CDR3 nucleotide sequence: TGTGCCAGCAGCGTATCCCTACTAGCGGGCAATGAGCAGTTCTTC. Protein product: CASSVSLLAGNEQFF.

J is TRBJ1-5 and V is TRBV20-1; D is possibly TRBD1 (5 bases). Germline V gives CDR1 DFQATT, CDR2 SNEGSKA (reference sequence). The CDR3 has 14 residues. V shed 2 bases and J shed 4 bases, with 12 bases lying between them. CDR3 protein: CSARTGGRNQPQHF. Here the CDR3 DNA reads TGCAGTGCTAGAACAGGAGGGCGAAATCAGCCCCAGCATTTT.

The sample holds a few counts of this clonotype. V is TRBV20-1 and J is TRBJ2-1; the match to TRBD2 covers 7 bases. Germline V gene lookup returns CDR1 DFQATT and CDR2 SNEGSKA (reference sequence). The CDR3 has 14 amino acids. V shed 5 bases, J shed 2 bases, and the junction held 6 bases outside the gene matches. Written as DNA, the CDR3 is TGCAGTGCTTGGGGGGGGAAGGCCTACAATGAGCAGTTCTTC. Protein sequence: CSAWGGKAYNEQFF.

The genes are TRBV15 and TRBJ2-1; 13 bases fit TRBD2. CDR3 length: 16 amino acids. V lost 4 bases, J lost 2 bases, and 2 bases stayed unmatched. Germline V gene sequence: CDR1 LNHNV, CDR2 YYDKDF (reference sequence). As DNA, the CDR3 is TGTGCCACCAGCACACTAGCGGGGGGGGCCTACAATGAGCAGTTCTTC. As protein: CATSTLAGGAYNEQFF.

The chain couples TRBV7-8 to TRBJ2-1, with TRBD2 matching over 9 bases. The CDR3 extends over 16 amino acids. Trimming at V came to 1 base and at J to 2 bases, leaving 3 bases not matched to a gene. CDR1 and CDR2 (germline): SGHVS, FQNEAQ. The CDR3 DNA follows: TGTGCCAGCAGCTTAGGGCTAGCGGGACCCTACAATGAGCAGTTCTTC. Translating gives CASSLGLAGPYNEQFF.